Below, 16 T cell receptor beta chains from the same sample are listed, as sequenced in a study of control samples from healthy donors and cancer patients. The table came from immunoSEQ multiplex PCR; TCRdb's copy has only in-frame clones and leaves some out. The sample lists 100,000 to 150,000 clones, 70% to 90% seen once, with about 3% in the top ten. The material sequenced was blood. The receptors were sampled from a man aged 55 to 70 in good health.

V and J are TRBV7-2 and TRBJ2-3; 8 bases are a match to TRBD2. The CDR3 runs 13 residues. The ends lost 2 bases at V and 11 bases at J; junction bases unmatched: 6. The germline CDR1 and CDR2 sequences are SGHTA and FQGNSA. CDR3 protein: CASSLTMLAGQYF. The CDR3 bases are TGTGCCAGCAGCTTAACGATGCTAGCGGGGCAGTATTTT. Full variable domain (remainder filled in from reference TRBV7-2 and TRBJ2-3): GAGVSQSPSNKVTEKGKDVELRCDPISGHTALYWYRQSLGQGLEFLIYFQGNSAPDKSGLPSDRFSAERTGGSVSTLTIQRTQQEDSAVYLCASSLTMLAGQYFGPGTRLTVL.

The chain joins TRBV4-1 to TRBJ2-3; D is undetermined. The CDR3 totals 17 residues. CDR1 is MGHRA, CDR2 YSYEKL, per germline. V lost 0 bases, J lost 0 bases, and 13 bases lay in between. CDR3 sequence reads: CASSQERSATSTDTQYF. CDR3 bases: TGCGCCAGCAGCCAAGAGCGGAGCGCTACTAGCACAGATACGCAGTATTTT.

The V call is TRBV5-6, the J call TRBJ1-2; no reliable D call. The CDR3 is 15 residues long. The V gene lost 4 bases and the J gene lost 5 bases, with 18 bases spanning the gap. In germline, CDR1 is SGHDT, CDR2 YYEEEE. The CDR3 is CASSPLGSAKYGYTF. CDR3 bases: TGTGCCAGCAGCCCGTTGGGATCAGCGAAGTATGGCTACACCTTC.

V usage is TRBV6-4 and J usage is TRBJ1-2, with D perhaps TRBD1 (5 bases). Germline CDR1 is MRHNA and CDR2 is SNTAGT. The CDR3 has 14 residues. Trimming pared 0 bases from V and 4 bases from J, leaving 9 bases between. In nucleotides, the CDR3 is TGTGCCAGCAGTGACTCGAGTCAGGGCTATGGCTACACCTTC. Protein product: CASSDSSQGYGYTF.

This chain's CDR3 is CASRLGRANYGYTF. For the CDR3, the DNA is TGTGCCAGCAGGTTAGGTCGAGCTAACTATGGCTACACCTTC. The chain couples TRBV6-5 to TRBJ1-2; unclear D gene. Trimming removed 6 bases at V and 0 bases at J, with 11 bases between. The length of the CDR3 is 14 residues. CDR1 and CDR2 (germline): MNHEY, SVGAGI.

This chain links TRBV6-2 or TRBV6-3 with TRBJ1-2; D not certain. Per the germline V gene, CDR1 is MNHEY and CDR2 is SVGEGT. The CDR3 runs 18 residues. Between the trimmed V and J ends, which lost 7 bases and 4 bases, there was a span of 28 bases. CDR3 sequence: CASTPAGLEVLSLYGYTF. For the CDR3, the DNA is TGTGCCAGCACCCCAGCGGGCCTGGAAGTGTTAAGTCTCTATGGCTACACCTTC.

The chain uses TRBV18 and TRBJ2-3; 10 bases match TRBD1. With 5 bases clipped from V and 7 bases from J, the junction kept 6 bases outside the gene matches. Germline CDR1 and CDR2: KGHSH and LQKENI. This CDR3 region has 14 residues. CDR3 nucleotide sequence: TGTGCCAGCTCAATGGACAGGGGGGCGAATACGCAGTATTTT. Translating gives CASSMDRGANTQYF.

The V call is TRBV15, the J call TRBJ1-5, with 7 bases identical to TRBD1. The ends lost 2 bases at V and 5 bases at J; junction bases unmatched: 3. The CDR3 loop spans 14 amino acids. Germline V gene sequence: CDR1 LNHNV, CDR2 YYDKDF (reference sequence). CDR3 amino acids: CATSRMQGDQPQHF. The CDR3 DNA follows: TGTGCCACCAGCAGAATGCAGGGGGATCAGCCCCAGCATTTT.

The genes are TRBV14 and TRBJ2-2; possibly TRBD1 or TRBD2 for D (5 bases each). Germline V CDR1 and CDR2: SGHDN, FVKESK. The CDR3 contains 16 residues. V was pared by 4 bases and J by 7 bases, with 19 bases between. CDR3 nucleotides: TGTGCCAGCAGCCGATCCGGGACCCTCGTCGTCGGGGAGCTGTTTTTT. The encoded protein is CASSRSGTLVVGELFF.

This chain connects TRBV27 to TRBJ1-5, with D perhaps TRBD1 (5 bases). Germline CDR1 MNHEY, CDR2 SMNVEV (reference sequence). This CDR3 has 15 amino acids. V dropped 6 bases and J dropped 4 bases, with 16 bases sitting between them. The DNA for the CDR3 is TGTGCCAGCAGACCGACAGTACTAAGTAATCAGCCCCAGCATTTT. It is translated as CASRPTVLSNQPQHF.

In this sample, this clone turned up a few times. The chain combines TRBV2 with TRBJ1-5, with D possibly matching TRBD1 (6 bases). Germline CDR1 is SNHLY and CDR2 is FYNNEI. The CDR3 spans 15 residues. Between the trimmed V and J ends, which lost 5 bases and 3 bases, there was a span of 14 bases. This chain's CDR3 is CASSSTGLLNQPQHF. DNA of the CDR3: TGTGCCAGCAGTTCCACAGGGCTCCTCAATCAGCCCCAGCATTTT.

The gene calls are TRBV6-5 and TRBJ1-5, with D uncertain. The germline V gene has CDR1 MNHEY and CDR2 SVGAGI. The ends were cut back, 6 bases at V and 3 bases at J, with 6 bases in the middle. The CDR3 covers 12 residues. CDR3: CASSRPNQPQHF. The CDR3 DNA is TGTGCCAGCAGCCGACCCAATCAGCCCCAGCATTTT.

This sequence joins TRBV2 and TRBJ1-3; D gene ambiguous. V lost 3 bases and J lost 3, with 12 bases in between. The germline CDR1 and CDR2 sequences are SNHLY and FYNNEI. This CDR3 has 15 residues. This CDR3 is CASSDRGVGGNTIYF. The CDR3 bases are TGTGCCAGCAGTGATCGGGGAGTTGGTGGAAACACCATATATTTT.

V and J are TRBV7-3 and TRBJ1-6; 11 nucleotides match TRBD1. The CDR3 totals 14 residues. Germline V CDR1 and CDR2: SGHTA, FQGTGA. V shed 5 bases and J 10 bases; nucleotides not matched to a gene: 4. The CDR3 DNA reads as TGTGCCAGCAGCCGGGACAGGGGGGAGTCACCCCTCCACTTT. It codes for CASSRDRGESPLHF. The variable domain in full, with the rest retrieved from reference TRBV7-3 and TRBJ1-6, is GAGVSQTPSNKVTEKGKYVELRCDPISGHTALYWYRQSLGQGPEFLIYFQGTGAADDSGLPNDRFFAVRPEGSVSTLKIQRTERGDSAVYLCASSRDRGESPLHFGNGTRLTVT.

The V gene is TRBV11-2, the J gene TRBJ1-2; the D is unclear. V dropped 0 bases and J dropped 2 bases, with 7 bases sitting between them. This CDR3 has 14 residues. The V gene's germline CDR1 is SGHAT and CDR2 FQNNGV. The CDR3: CASSLEISNYGYTF. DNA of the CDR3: TGTGCCAGCAGCTTAGAGATATCAAACTATGGCTACACCTTC.

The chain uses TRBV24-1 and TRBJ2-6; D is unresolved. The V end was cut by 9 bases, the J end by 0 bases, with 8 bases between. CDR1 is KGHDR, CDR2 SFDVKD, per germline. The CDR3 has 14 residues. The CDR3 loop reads CATLQHSGANVLTF. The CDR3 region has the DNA TGTGCCACCTTACAGCACTCTGGGGCCAACGTCCTGACTTTC.